This T cell receptor beta chain was sequenced for a study of T cells after yellow fever vaccination. Findings and limits, study-wide: Some clonotypes were seen in both the CD4 and the CD8 compartments. These made up a small share and likely arose from convergent recombination.

The CDR3 runs 14 residues. Germline CDR1 reads SGHRS; CDR2 reads YFSETQ. MiXCR, applied by TCRdb to the 5' RACE reads, yields one record per CDR3 protein. Among around 310,000 distinct CDR3 sequences, approximately 3.9% were seen once, and the ten largest hold about 20%. This clonotype was detected many times. Its antigen is unidentified. One end of the junction fails to match germline, which may point to a read error. The source is a man aged 18 to 29 who received the YFV17D yellow fever vaccine. The rearrangement uses TRBV5-1 and TRBJ1-1, with D maybe TRBD1 (5 bases). The starting material was PBMCs, obtained on the day of the yellow fever booster vaccination. CDR3 in DNA: TGTGCCAGCAGCCCCGGGACGGTGAACACTGAAGCTTTCTTT. Translating gives CASSPGTVNTEAFF.